Each of the 6 T cell receptor beta chains below was sequenced from the same sample in a study of early T cells in non-severe SARS-CoV-2 infection. TCRdb processed the 5' RACE reads anew with MiXCR; each CDR3 protein has one entry. The sample shows over 20,000 distinct CDR3 sequences, under 5.5% of them seen only once. The sequenced material came from whole blood. The receptors come from an adult who was a healthcare worker with PCR-confirmed SARS-CoV-2 infection or an uninfected control (not recorded which).

This clonotype was counted ten times or more. V and J are TRBV30 and TRBJ1-2, with unresolved D. There are 14 residues in the CDR3. Germline CDR1 GTSNPN, CDR2 SVGIG (reference sequence). Trimming removed 4 bases at V and 4 bases at J, with 16 bases between. The CDR3 is CAWTYGSSTYGYTF. DNA for the CDR3: TGTGCCTGGACCTACGGTAGTTCCACCTATGGCTACACCTTC.

Sample share makes this clonotype medium-sized. The V gene is TRBV28, the J gene TRBJ2-5; D is undetermined. This CDR3 spans 12 amino acids. Germline V gene lookup returns CDR1 MDHEN and CDR2 SYDVKM. The germline V and J ends were trimmed by 7 bases and 5 bases, with 11 bases remaining between them. CDR3 nucleotides: TGTGCCAGCACTAATGAGGCGGAGACCCAGTACTTC. It yields the protein CASTNEAETQYF.

The count of this clonotype is one. The V gene is TRBV23-1, the J gene TRBJ2-7; D is possibly TRBD2 (6 bases). TRBV23-1 carries the ORF label, with uncertain function. The CDR3 covers 15 residues. The germline V and J ends were trimmed by 7 bases and 0 bases, with 16 bases remaining between them. The CDR3 loop is CASNLGPTSSYEQYF. In DNA, the CDR3 is TGCGCCAGCAATCTCGGACCGACTAGCTCCTACGAGCAGTACTTC.

The chain has TRBV6-1 and TRBJ2-3; 7 bases match TRBD2. The J segment lost 3 bases and the V segment lost 7 bases, leaving 7 bases of the junction unmatched. This CDR3 comprises 14 residues. CDR1 MNHNS and CDR2 SASEGT come from the germline V gene. The CDR3 is CASILTAGTDTQYF. CDR3 DNA: TGTGCCAGCATATTAACAGCGGGGACAGATACGCAGTATTTT.

This clonotype was counted at least ten times. The genes are TRBV24-1 and TRBJ1-5, with D unclear. The CDR3 is 14 residues long. V was trimmed by 0 bases and J by 2 bases, leaving 4 bases between them. Germline V CDR1 and CDR2: KGHDR, SFDVKD. The DNA for the CDR3 is TGTGCCACCAGTGATTTGGCTGGCAATCAGCCCCAGCATTTT. Translated: CATSDLAGNQPQHF.

This clonotype was observed at least ten times. The V gene is TRBV18, the J gene TRBJ2-6, with a weak D call TRBD1 (5 bases). The CDR3 runs to 15 residues. Germline CDR1 KGHSH, CDR2 LQKENI. The germline V and J ends were trimmed by 3 bases and 2 bases, with 8 bases remaining between them. The CDR3 sequence is CASSPMGPGANVLTF. CDR3 in DNA: TGTGCCAGCTCACCGATGGGGCCTGGGGCCAACGTCCTGACTTTC. Complete variable domain (other parts from reference TRBV18 and TRBJ2-6): NAGVMQNPRHLVRRRGQEARLRCSPMKGHSHVYWYRQLPEEGLKFMVYLQKENIIDESGMPKERFSAEFPKEGPSILRIQQVVRGDSAAYFCASSPMGPGANVLTFGAGSRLTVL.